This TCR beta chain originates from a study of CD8+CD57+ T cells in acquired aplastic anemia. Broader study findings: The number of CD8+ CDR3 sequences shared by patients and controls was twenty-nine.

This clonotype was detected many times. What it binds is unknown. The study profiled TCR beta VDJ and CDR3 using genomic DNA as template. TCRdb re-called the reads through MiXCR, storing one row per CDR3 protein. The sample carries about 200,000 distinct CDR3 sequences, roughly 50% recorded once. The germline CDR1 and CDR2 sequences are SGHTA and FQGNSA. The CDR3 covers 14 residues. V dropped 2 bases and J dropped 8; count of bases not matched to a gene: 5. In patients chosen for sequencing, flow cytometry had shown CD8+CD57+ cell expansion. All patients were therapy-naive when blood was sampled. The chain links TRBV7-2 to TRBJ1-4; TRBD1 matches at 7 bases. The clonotype originates from a human donor with aplastic anemia. The sample consisted of sorted CD4+, CD8+, or CD8+CD57+ T cells (not recorded which) from PBMCs. The CDR3 bases are TGTGCCAGCAGCTTATTTCGACAGGGAGAAAAACTGTTTTTT. Protein sequence: CASSLFRQGEKLFF.